The source of this TCR beta chain is a study of PD-1 blockade in classical Hodgkin lymphoma. The study, taken as a whole, reports: Patients with a complete response exhibited baseline diversity comparable to newly diagnosed patients.

In the case of this clone: Antigen: not known.

Following autologous stem cell transplantation, relapse occurred in every patient, and exposure to brentuximab vedotin varied. Data came from immunoSEQ multiplex PCR; TCRdb stores just in-frame clones and leaves some out. Here the sample spans some 50,000 clones, 65% to 85% being singletons. CDR3 length equals 14 residues. CDR1 is SGHRS, CDR2 YFSETQ, per germline. V shed 0 bases and J shed 7 bases, with 8 bases lying between them. The material was peripheral blood mononuclear cells (PBMCs), obtained at baseline. The V call is TRBV5-1, the J call TRBJ1-6, with D hard to call. The sequence derives from a human donor with classical Hodgkin lymphoma. The CDR3 loop reads CASSLAGGNSPLHF. For the CDR3, the DNA is TGCGCCAGCAGCTTGGCAGGAGGGAATTCACCCCTCCACTTT.